In this sample, the clone carrying this TCR beta chain turned up a few times. Its antigen is not identified. The sample originates from a study of cytomegalovirus exposure and HLA in healthy donors. The study, taken as a whole, reports: The study flagged about 150 TCR beta chains as cytomegalovirus-associated. Earlier analysis found most TCR beta V segments productive about 87% or about 30% of the time. The classifier reportedly diagnosed cytomegalovirus status with high specificity and sensitivity. Rarity held for most TCR sequences, but there were some public TCRs that occurred in many donors.

The PCR contained 60 Vbeta and 13 Jbeta primers. Some clones are missing from TCRdb's copy, which holds only in-frame ones; the method was immunoSEQ multiplex PCR. The data contain around 190,000 clones, 86% of them singletons. The clonotype was recovered from a woman aged 25-40 years in good health and CMV-seronegative. The specimen was PBMCs.

The CDR3 nucleotides are TGTGCCAGCAGGCGCAGGGGGCCAGGTAGTGGCTACACCTTC. Protein product: CASRRRGPGSGYTF. V and J are TRBV28 and TRBJ1-2, with 8 bases identical to TRBD1. V shed 6 bases, J shed 7 bases, and the junction held 10 bases outside the gene matches. The CDR3 runs 14 residues. Germline-derived CDR1 and CDR2 are MDHEN and SYDVKM.